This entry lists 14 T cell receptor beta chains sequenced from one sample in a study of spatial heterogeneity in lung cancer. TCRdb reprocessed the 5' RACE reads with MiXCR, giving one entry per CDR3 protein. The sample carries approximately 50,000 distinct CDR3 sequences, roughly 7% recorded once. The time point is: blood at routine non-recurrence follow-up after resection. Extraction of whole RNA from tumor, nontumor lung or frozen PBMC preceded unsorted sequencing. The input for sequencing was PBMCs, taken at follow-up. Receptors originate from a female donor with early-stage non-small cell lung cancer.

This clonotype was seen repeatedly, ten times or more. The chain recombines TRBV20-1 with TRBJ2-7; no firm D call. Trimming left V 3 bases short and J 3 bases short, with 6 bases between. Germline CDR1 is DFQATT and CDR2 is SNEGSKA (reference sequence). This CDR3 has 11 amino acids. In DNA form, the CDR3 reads TGCAGTGCTAGGGTCCTCTACGAGCAGTACTTC. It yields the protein CSARVLYEQYF.

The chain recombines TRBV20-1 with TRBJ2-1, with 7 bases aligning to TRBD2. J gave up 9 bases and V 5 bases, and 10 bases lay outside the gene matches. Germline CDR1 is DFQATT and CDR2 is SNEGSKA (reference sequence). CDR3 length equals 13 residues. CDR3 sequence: CSAQTTSSSEQFF. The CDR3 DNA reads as TGCAGTGCTCAGACGACTAGCTCAAGTGAGCAGTTCTTC.

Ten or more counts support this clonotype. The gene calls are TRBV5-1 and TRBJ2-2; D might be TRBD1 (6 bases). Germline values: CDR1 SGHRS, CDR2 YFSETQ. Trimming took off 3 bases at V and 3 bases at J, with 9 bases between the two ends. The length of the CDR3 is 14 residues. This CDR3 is CASSSGQHTGELFF. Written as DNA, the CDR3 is TGCGCCAGCAGCTCCGGACAGCACACCGGGGAGCTGTTTTTT.

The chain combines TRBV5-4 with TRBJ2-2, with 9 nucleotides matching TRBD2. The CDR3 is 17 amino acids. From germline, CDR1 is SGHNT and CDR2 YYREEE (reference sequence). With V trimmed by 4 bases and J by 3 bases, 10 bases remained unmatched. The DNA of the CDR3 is TGTGCCAGCAGCCCCGGGTCGGTAGCGGGGGACACCGGGGAGCTGTTTTTT. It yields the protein CASSPGSVAGDTGELFF.

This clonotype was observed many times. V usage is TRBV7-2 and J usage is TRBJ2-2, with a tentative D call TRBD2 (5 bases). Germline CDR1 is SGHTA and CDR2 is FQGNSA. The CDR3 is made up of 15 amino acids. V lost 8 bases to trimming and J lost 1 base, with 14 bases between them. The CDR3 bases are TGTGCCAGCCTGCGCCCGGCGGGGAACACCGGGGAGCTGTTTTTT. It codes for CASLRPAGNTGELFF.

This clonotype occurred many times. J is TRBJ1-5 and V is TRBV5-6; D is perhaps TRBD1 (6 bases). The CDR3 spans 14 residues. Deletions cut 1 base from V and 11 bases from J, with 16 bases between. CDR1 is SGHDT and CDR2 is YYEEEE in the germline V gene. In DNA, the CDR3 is TGTGCCAGCAGCTTGAGGAGCGGGGACAAAGCCCAGCATTTT. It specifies CASSLRSGDKAQHF.

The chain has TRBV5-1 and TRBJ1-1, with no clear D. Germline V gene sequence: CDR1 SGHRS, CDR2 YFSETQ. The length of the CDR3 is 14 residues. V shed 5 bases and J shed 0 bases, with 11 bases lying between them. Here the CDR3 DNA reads TGCGCCAGCAGTCGGGAGAAACTGAACACTGAAGCTTTCTTT. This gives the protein CASSREKLNTEAFF.

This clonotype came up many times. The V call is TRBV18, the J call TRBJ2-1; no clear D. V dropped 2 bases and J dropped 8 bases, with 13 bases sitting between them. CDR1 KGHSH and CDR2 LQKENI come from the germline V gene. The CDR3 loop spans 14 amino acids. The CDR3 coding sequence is TGTGCCAGCTCACCAGTGGCCACGACGGATGAGCAGTTCTTC. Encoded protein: CASSPVATTDEQFF. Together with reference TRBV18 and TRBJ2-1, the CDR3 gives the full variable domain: NAGVMQNPRHLVRRRGQEARLRCSPMKGHSHVYWYRQLPEEGLKFMVYLQKENIIDESGMPKERFSAEFPKEGPSILRIQQVVRGDSAAYFCASSPVATTDEQFFGPGTRLTVL.

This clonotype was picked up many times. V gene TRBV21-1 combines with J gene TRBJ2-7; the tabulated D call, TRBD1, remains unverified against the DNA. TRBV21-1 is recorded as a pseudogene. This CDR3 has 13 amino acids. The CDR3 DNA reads TGTGCCAGCAGCAATAGACTCCGGGACGAGCAGTACTTC. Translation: CASSNRLRDEQYF.

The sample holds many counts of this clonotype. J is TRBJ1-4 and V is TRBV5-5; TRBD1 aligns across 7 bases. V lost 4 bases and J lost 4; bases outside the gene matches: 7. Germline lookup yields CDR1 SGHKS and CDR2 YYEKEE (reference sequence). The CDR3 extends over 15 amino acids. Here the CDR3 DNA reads TGTGCCAGCAGCACGCACAGGGGCGATAATGAAAAACTGTTTTTT. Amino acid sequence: CASSTHRGDNEKLFF.

DNA of the CDR3: TGCGCCAGCAGACCAGGGGTAGGTGATAATTCACCCCTCCACTTT. Its protein product is CASRPGVGDNSPLHF. The V call is TRBV4-1, the J call TRBJ1-6, with D tentatively TRBD1 (6 bases). The CDR3 loop spans 15 amino acids. Trimming removed 6 bases from V and 5 bases from J, with 14 bases in between. Germline CDR1 and CDR2: MGHRA and YSYEKL.

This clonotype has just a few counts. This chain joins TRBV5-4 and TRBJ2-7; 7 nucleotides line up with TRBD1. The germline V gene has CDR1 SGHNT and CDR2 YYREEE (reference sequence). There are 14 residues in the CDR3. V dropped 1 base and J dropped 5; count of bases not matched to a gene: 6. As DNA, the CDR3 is TGTGCCAGCAGCTTGCTCCACACAGGGGACGAGCAGTACTTC. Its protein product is CASSLLHTGDEQYF. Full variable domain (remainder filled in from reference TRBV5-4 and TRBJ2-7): ETGVTQSPTHLIKTRGQQVTLRCSSQSGHNTVSWYQQALGQGPQFIFQYYREEENGRGNFPPRFSGLQFPNYSSELNVNALELDDSALYLCASSLLHTGDEQYFGPGTRLTVT.

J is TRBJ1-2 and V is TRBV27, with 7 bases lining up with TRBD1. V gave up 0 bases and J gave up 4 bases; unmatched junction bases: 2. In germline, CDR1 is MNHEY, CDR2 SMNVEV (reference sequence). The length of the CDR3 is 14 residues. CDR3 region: CASSLSAGGYGYTF. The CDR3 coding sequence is TGTGCCAGCAGTTTATCGGCAGGGGGCTATGGCTACACCTTC.

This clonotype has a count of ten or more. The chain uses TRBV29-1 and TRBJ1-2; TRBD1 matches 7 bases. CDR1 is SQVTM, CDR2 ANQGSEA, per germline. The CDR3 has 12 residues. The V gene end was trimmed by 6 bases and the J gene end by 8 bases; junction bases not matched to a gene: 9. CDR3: CSVYRGLEGYTF. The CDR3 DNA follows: TGCAGCGTCTACAGGGGCCTGGAGGGCTACACCTTC.